This entry lists 21 T cell receptor beta chains sequenced from one sample in a study of blood T cell repertoires in COVID-19. Libraries were prepared by immunoSEQ multiplex PCR; TCRdb keeps only in-frame clonotypes and omits some of them. Among 40,000 to 50,000 clones listed, roughly 87% were seen once. Material: peripheral blood. These receptors all stem from a human donor in a cohort sampled during active COVID-19.

The chain joins TRBV19 to TRBJ2-1; 8 nucleotides align to TRBD1. The CDR3 totals 18 residues. Germline trimming cut 4 bases from V and 7 bases from J; bases unmatched to any gene: 18. Germline CDR1 reads LNHDA; CDR2 reads SQIVND (reference sequence). The CDR3 region has the DNA TGTGCCAGTAGTACAAGCCTCCCGGGACAGGTGACTAGAAATGAGCAGTTCTTC. It specifies CASSTSLPGQVTRNEQFF.

The V and J genes are TRBV11-2 and TRBJ2-5; 9 bases map to TRBD1. The CDR3 covers 14 residues. J gave up 3 bases and V 1 base, and 0 bases lay outside the gene matches. Germline lookup yields CDR1 SGHAT and CDR2 FQNNGV. The CDR3 loop is CASSLGTGEETQYF. In DNA, the CDR3 is TGTGCCAGCAGCTTAGGGACAGGGGAAGAGACCCAGTACTTC.

The V call is TRBV7-8, the J call TRBJ1-4; 7 bases line up with TRBD1. CDR1 and CDR2 from the germline V gene are SGHVS and FQNEAQ. V was pared by 6 bases and J by 3 bases, with 7 bases of the junction left unmatched. This CDR3 is 15 amino acids long. The CDR3 DNA reads as TGTGCCAGCAGACCTAGACAGGGCCCTAATGAAAAACTGTTTTTT. Amino acid sequence: CASRPRQGPNEKLFF.

The chain carries TRBV11-2 and TRBJ2-7; the D is unclear. Trimming shortened V by 1 base and J by 5 bases, and 12 bases separated the two germline ends. The germline V gene has CDR1 SGHAT and CDR2 FQNNGV. The CDR3 is 14 amino acids. The CDR3 protein is CASSLGGTRHEQYF. CDR3 in DNA: TGTGCCAGCAGCTTAGGAGGTACGCGGCACGAGCAGTACTTC.

V and J are TRBV5-1 and TRBJ2-5, with 8 positions matching TRBD1. V shed 2 bases, J shed 5 bases, and the junction held 14 bases outside the gene matches. The CDR3 loop spans 17 amino acids. Germline assignment: CDR1 SGHRS and CDR2 YFSETQ. This CDR3 is CASSFLIENRGMETQYF. In nucleotides, the CDR3 is TGCGCCAGCAGCTTTTTAATAGAAAACAGGGGGATGGAGACCCAGTACTTC. The full variable domain, rest sourced from reference TRBV5-1 and TRBJ2-5, is KAGVTQTPRYLIKTRGQQVTLSCSPISGHRSVSWYQQTPGQGLQFLFEYFSETQRNKGNFPGRFSGRQFSNSRSEMNVSTLELGDSALYLCASSFLIENRGMETQYFGPGTRLLVL.

This sequence joins TRBV29-1 and TRBJ2-1, with 7 bases that match TRBD2. V trimming: 7 bases; J trimming: 10 bases; junction bases outside the gene matches: 16. The CDR3 length is 14 residues. Germline V gene sequence: CDR1 SQVTM, CDR2 ANQGSEA. CDR3 sequence: CSAFGLAESREQFF. In nucleotides, the CDR3 is TGCAGCGCCTTCGGGCTAGCGGAGTCCAGGGAGCAGTTCTTC.

This chain connects TRBV7-2 to TRBJ1-2; no clear D. Deletions cut 1 base from V and 5 bases from J, with 20 bases between. Germline CDR1 and CDR2: SGHTA and FQGNSA. CDR3 length equals 17 residues. CDR3 protein: CASSLVAFRGPAYGYTF. The CDR3 DNA is TGTGCCAGCAGCTTAGTGGCGTTTAGAGGGCCGGCATATGGCTACACCTTC.

The gene calls are TRBV19 and TRBJ2-7; maybe TRBD2 (6 bases). CDR1 is LNHDA and CDR2 is SQIVND in the germline V gene (reference sequence). Trimming took 1 base from V and 1 from J, leaving 11 bases between them. The CDR3 loop spans 15 amino acids. The CDR3 here is CASSIGHGGSYEQYF. DNA for the CDR3: TGTGCCAGTAGTATAGGTCATGGGGGGTCCTACGAGCAGTACTTC.

The rearrangement joins TRBV7-2 to TRBJ2-1; possible D gene TRBD2, 6 bases. The CDR3 length is 13 residues. Per the germline V gene, CDR1 is SGHTA and CDR2 is FQGNSA. The CDR3 loop is CAGGENAYNEQFF. CDR3 DNA: TGTGCGGGCGGGGAGAACGCCTACAATGAGCAGTTCTTC.

The chain uses TRBV6-2 or TRBV6-3 and TRBJ2-1; D is undetermined. The V end lost 3 bases, the J end lost 1 base, and 7 bases lay between the germline ends. Germline V gene data show CDR1 as MNHEY and CDR2 as SVGEGT. The length of the CDR3 is 14 residues. This CDR3 is CASSYSLSYNEQFF. CDR3 coding DNA: TGTGCCAGCAGTTATTCCCTTTCCTACAATGAGCAGTTCTTC.

The chain is built from TRBV5-1 and TRBJ2-7, with 10 bases identical to TRBD2. From germline, CDR1 is SGHRS and CDR2 YFSETQ. The CDR3 is 14 residues long. J lost 2 bases, V lost 4 bases, and 3 bases had no gene match. CDR3 in DNA: TGCGCCAGCAGCCCCGGGACTAGCGCCTACGAGCAGTACTTC. It specifies CASSPGTSAYEQYF.

The rearrangement uses TRBV4-1 and TRBJ2-7; a weak D match, TRBD1 (6 bases). Germline loops: CDR1 MGHRA, CDR2 YSYEKL. V shed 1 base and J shed 3 bases, with 10 bases lying between them. The CDR3 covers 14 residues. CDR3 nucleotide sequence: TGCGCCAGCAGCCAAGCGGGACACTACTACGAGCAGTACTTC. It is translated as CASSQAGHYYEQYF.

J is TRBJ2-1 and V is TRBV7-8, with 9 bases that match TRBD2. The germline gives CDR1 SGHVS, CDR2 FQNEAQ. Losses at the gene ends were 4 bases for V and 4 bases for J; bases not matched to a gene: 5. The CDR3 covers 15 residues. As DNA, the CDR3 is TGTGCCAGCAGCTCGACTAGCGGAGTTTACAATGAGCAGTTCTTC. This translates into CASSSTSGVYNEQFF.

The table lists this clone with a count of one. The chain has TRBV29-1 and TRBJ1-1; D is uncertain. This CDR3 comprises 13 residues. Germline assignment: CDR1 SQVTM and CDR2 ANQGSEA. Between the trimmed V and J ends, which lost 7 bases and 2 bases, there was a span of 14 bases. The CDR3 here is CSGRESANTEAFF. CDR3 DNA sequence: TGCAGCGGCCGGGAGTCAGCCAACACTGAAGCTTTCTTT.

The chain's CDR3 is CARSGTGQGGTEAFF. In DNA form, the CDR3 reads TGTGCCAGAAGCGGTACGGGGCAGGGAGGGACTGAAGCTTTCTTT. The chain recombines TRBV7-5 with TRBJ1-1. TRBV7-5 is a recognized pseudogene. This CDR3 is 15 amino acids long.

This clone was seen just once. The V and J genes are TRBV19 and TRBJ1-2, with D hard to call. Germline values: CDR1 LNHDA, CDR2 SQIVND (reference sequence). CDR3 length: 15 residues. Trimming pared 2 bases from V and 2 bases from J, leaving 12 bases between. The CDR3 nucleotides are TGTGCCAGTAGTATATTAACAGATAACAACTATGGCTACACCTTC. This sequence encodes CASSILTDNNYGYTF. Based on the CDR3 plus reference TRBV19 and TRBJ1-2, the full variable domain is DGGITQSPKYLFRKEGQNVTLSCEQNLNHDAMYWYRQDPGQGLRLIYYSQIVNDFQKGDIAEGYSVSREKKESFPLTVTSAQKNPTAFYLCASSILTDNNYGYTFGSGTRLTVV.

This sequence joins TRBV2 and TRBJ1-2; D is possibly TRBD1 (5 bases). CDR1 is SNHLY, CDR2 FYNNEI, per germline. V gave up 4 bases and J gave up 13 bases, with 10 bases separating them. This CDR3 comprises 10 residues. The CDR3 here is CASSGGASTF. CDR3 bases: TGTGCCAGCAGTGGGGGCGCTTCCACCTTC.

This chain joins TRBV30 and TRBJ1-5; D remains ambiguous. This CDR3 region has 13 residues. CDR1 and CDR2 from the germline V gene are GTSNPN and SVGIG (reference sequence). The V end was cut by 2 bases, the J end by 6 bases, with 11 bases between. The CDR3 loop is CAWSPSPSQPQHF. DNA for the CDR3: TGTGCCTGGAGTCCCTCCCCTAGTCAGCCCCAGCATTTT.

This clone has just a few counts. The CDR3 DNA follows: TGTGCCAGCAGCCAAGACCTACAGGTATACAATGAGCAGTTCTTC. It translates to CASSQDLQVYNEQFF. This sequence joins TRBV4-2 and TRBJ2-1; D possibly corresponds to TRBD1 (5 bases). This CDR3 is 15 amino acids long. V was shortened by 0 bases and J by 4 bases, with 10 bases between the two germline ends. In germline, CDR1 is LGHNA, CDR2 YNFKEQ.

The chain uses TRBV27 and TRBJ2-7; D is perhaps TRBD2 (5 bases). Germline V CDR1 and CDR2: MNHEY, SMNVEV (reference sequence). The CDR3 is made up of 13 amino acids. V was clipped by 8 bases and J by 5 bases, with 16 bases between them. DNA of the CDR3: TGTGCCAGCGCCTACCTCAGCGGCGACGAGCAGTACTTC. This gives the protein CASAYLSGDEQYF.

V gene TRBV7-9 combines with J gene TRBJ2-5; 11 bases fit TRBD1. V lost 5 bases, J lost 9 bases, and 5 bases stayed unmatched. In germline, CDR1 is SEHNR, CDR2 FQNEAQ (reference sequence). The CDR3 spans 13 residues. The CDR3 bases are TGTGCCAGCAGCGATGGGACAGGGGGGCCCCAGTACTTC. This translates into CASSDGTGGPQYF.